Reported below is one T cell receptor (beta chain). Its antigen is still unknown. Treatment for every participant with HIV took place in the United States. The sample is drawn from a study of long-term antiretroviral therapy in people with HIV. Study-wide results and caveats: Against controls, HIV repertoires showed narrower ranges of CDR3 length. Diversity rose after ART but stayed below transplant donor controls. Clones that had undergone expansion before ART prevailed in the repertoire throughout all time points.

The authors ran the immunoSEQ assay, v3.0, at survey level. The repertoire was sequenced with immunoSEQ multiplex PCR; TCRdb's copy has only in-frame clones and lacks some. The table has 30,000 to 40,000 clones, around four fifths seen once. CDR3 length equals 12 residues. V lost 4 bases, J lost 4 bases, and 1 base stayed unmatched. Germline CDR1 reads SQVTM; CDR2 reads ANQGSEA. The chain links TRBV29-1 to TRBJ2-7, with 10 positions matching TRBD1. This receptor was taken from a man in his late teens or twenties with HIV. Material: unsorted PBMCs, obtained 0.4 years before starting antiretroviral therapy. CDR3 sequence reads: CSVGDRGYEQYF. DNA of the CDR3: TGCAGCGTTGGGGACAGGGGTTACGAGCAGTACTTC.